A single sample gave rise to the 32 T cell receptor beta chains below, sequenced in a study of technical replicates of blood from a handful of donors. Profiling relied on immunoSEQ multiplex PCR, and the TCRdb table lists in-frame clones only, not all of them. In the table there are about 12,000 clones, around 92% of which are singletons. The sequenced sample was PBMCs. The receptors shown here come from a human donor in good health.

V usage is TRBV5-1 and J usage is TRBJ2-7, with 7 bases identical to TRBD1. Germline values: CDR1 SGHRS, CDR2 YFSETQ. CDR3 length: 14 amino acids. V was clipped by 0 bases and J by 4 bases; unmatched bases: 4. The CDR3 DNA follows: TGCGCCAGCAGCTTGGCTCCGGGACAGTACGAGCAGTACTTC. Protein product: CASSLAPGQYEQYF.

This chain joins TRBV21-1 and TRBJ1-1; the table's D gene call, TRBD1, was not cross checked with the DNA. TRBV21-1 is reported as a pseudogene. The CDR3 is 17 residues long. CDR3 protein: CASSINRGQSVDTEAFF. In DNA form, the CDR3 reads TGTGCCAGCAGCATAAACAGGGGGCAATCCGTCGACACTGAAGCTTTCTTT.

The rearrangement uses TRBV5-1 and TRBJ1-5; TRBD1 is a possible D gene (5 bases). The CDR3 is 14 residues long. Germline V gives CDR1 SGHRS, CDR2 YFSETQ. Between the trimmed V and J ends, which lost 0 bases and 7 bases, there was a span of 11 bases. The CDR3 loop reads CASSLDGGGQPQHF. The CDR3 DNA sequence: TGCGCCAGCAGCTTGGATGGGGGAGGACAGCCCCAGCATTTT.

J is TRBJ2-1 and V is TRBV28; 12 bases map to TRBD2. The germline gives CDR1 MDHEN, CDR2 SYDVKM. This CDR3 comprises 12 residues. V lost 11 bases and J lost 7; bases outside the gene matches: 3. In DNA form, the CDR3 reads TGTGCCGGGACTAGCGGGCCAAATGAGCAGTTCTTC. Its translation: CAGTSGPNEQFF.

This clone came up a few times. This chain uses TRBV11-2 with TRBJ2-2; possibly TRBD1 for D (5 bases). CDR3 length: 14 amino acids. Germline CDR1 is SGHAT and CDR2 is FQNNGV. V was clipped by 5 bases and J by 1 base, with 8 bases between them. This CDR3 reads CASSAQGNTGELFF. The DNA of the CDR3 is TGTGCCAGCAGCGCCCAGGGGAACACCGGGGAGCTGTTTTTT.

The chain uses TRBV30 and TRBJ1-5; D is unresolved. Germline values: CDR1 GTSNPN, CDR2 SVGIG (reference sequence). The CDR3 has 13 residues. The V end was cut by 2 bases, the J end by 1 base, with 6 bases between. The CDR3 loop is CAWSLLSNQPQHF. CDR3 bases: TGTGCCTGGAGTTTATTGAGCAATCAGCCCCAGCATTTT.

The J gene is TRBJ2-7, the V gene TRBV7-2, with 8 bases fitting TRBD2. This CDR3 contains 17 residues. The germline V gene has CDR1 SGHTA and CDR2 FQGNSA. Trimming at V came to 5 bases and at J to 3 bases, leaving 15 bases not matched to a gene. The chain's CDR3 is CASSPYPGTSSLYEQYF. Written as DNA, the CDR3 is TGTGCCAGCAGCCCTTATCCCGGGACTAGTTCTCTCTACGAGCAGTACTTC. Variable domain in full (rest from reference TRBV7-2 and TRBJ2-7): GAGVSQSPSNKVTEKGKDVELRCDPISGHTALYWYRQSLGQGLEFLIYFQGNSAPDKSGLPSDRFSAERTGGSVSTLTIQRTQQEDSAVYLCASSPYPGTSSLYEQYFGPGTRLTVT.

The V gene is TRBV20-1, the J gene TRBJ1-3; the D is unclear. Per the germline V gene, CDR1 is DFQATT and CDR2 is SNEGSKA (reference sequence). CDR3 length equals 11 residues. Trimming shortened V by 1 base and J by 10 bases, and 8 bases separated the two germline ends. In DNA form, the CDR3 reads TGCAGTGCTAGAGTTACAGAAACCATATATTTT. Translation gives CSARVTETIYF.

The gene calls are TRBV28 and TRBJ2-7, with TRBD1 matching over 8 bases. V trimming: 4 bases; J trimming: 3 bases; junction bases outside the gene matches: 8. Germline CDR1 MDHEN, CDR2 SYDVKM. The CDR3 has 15 amino acids. The CDR3 sequence: CASSSYRTGFYEQYF. The CDR3, as DNA: TGTGCCAGCAGTTCTTACAGGACAGGGTTCTACGAGCAGTACTTC.

This chain links TRBV6-1 with TRBJ1-4; D unresolved. Germline V gives CDR1 MNHNS, CDR2 SASEGT. Trimming took 7 bases from V and 7 from J, leaving 19 bases between them. The CDR3 totals 15 residues. CDR3 region: CASTRNGVDGEKLFF. The CDR3 bases are TGTGCCAGCACCCGAAACGGGGTAGACGGTGAAAAACTGTTTTTT.

The chain uses TRBV30 and TRBJ2-5; 7 bases map to TRBD2. Germline loops: CDR1 GTSNPN, CDR2 SVGIG (reference sequence). The CDR3 is made up of 13 amino acids. Germline trimming cut 4 bases from V and 5 bases from J; bases unmatched to any gene: 7. CDR3 nucleotides: TGTGCCTGGATGGAGGGAGCGGGGGAGACCCAGTACTTC. It specifies CAWMEGAGETQYF.

This chain connects TRBV6-4 to TRBJ1-4; D remains unclear. The CDR3 loop spans 10 amino acids. Germline lookup yields CDR1 MRHNA and CDR2 SNTAGT. Trimming took off 8 bases at V and 5 bases at J, with 3 bases between the two ends. The CDR3 spells CASSNEKLFF. Here the CDR3 DNA reads TGTGCCAGCTCGAATGAAAAACTGTTTTTT.

The chain is built from TRBV5-6 and TRBJ1-5; TRBD1 aligns across 8 bases. Germline trimming cut 3 bases from V and 9 bases from J; bases unmatched to any gene: 14. CDR1 and CDR2 (germline): SGHDT, YYEEEE. The CDR3 runs 16 residues. The CDR3 sequence: CASSSKGDRHRAPQHF. CDR3 nucleotides: TGTGCCAGCAGCTCAAAAGGGGACAGGCACCGAGCGCCCCAGCATTTT.

This chain joins TRBV11-2 and TRBJ1-4; a possible D gene is TRBD1 (5 bases). Trimming removed 5 bases at V and 5 bases at J, with 12 bases between. Germline lookup yields CDR1 SGHAT and CDR2 FQNNGV. The CDR3 consists of 14 residues. CDR3: CASSDSLANEKLFF. Here the CDR3 DNA reads TGTGCCAGCAGCGACAGTCTGGCGAATGAAAAACTGTTTTTT.

This clone was observed a single time. The gene calls are TRBV6-5 and TRBJ2-5; D possibly corresponds to TRBD2 (6 bases). V gave up 2 bases and J gave up 2 bases, with 6 bases separating them. Germline CDR1 MNHEY, CDR2 SVGAGI. CDR3 length equals 13 residues. The CDR3 is CASSYRGQETQYF. CDR3 coding DNA: TGTGCCAGCAGTTACCGGGGGCAAGAGACCCAGTACTTC.

This clone was picked up one time. CDR3 bases: TGTGCCAGCAGGGGACAGGGTGGGCAGCCCCAGCATTTT. Translated, it gives CASRGQGGQPQHF. The rearrangement links TRBV28 to TRBJ1-5, with 9 bases aligning to TRBD1. The germline CDR1 and CDR2 sequences are MDHEN and SYDVKM. The CDR3 spans 13 residues. V was clipped by 6 bases and J by 7 bases; unmatched bases: 4.

This sequence joins TRBV11-2 and TRBJ1-3; possibly TRBD1 for D (5 bases). Germline V gives CDR1 SGHAT, CDR2 FQNNGV. V was shortened by 5 bases and J by 0 bases, with 14 bases between the two germline ends. The CDR3 is made up of 16 amino acids. CDR3: CASSPLGAASGNTIYF. CDR3 DNA: TGTGCCAGCAGCCCCTTAGGGGCAGCCTCTGGAAACACCATATATTTT. The variable domain in full, with the rest retrieved from reference TRBV11-2 and TRBJ1-3, is EAGVAQSPRYKIIEKRQSVAFWCNPISGHATLYWYQQILGQGPKLLIQFQNNGVVDDSQLPKDRFSAERLKGVDSTLKIQPAKLEDSAVYLCASSPLGAASGNTIYFGEGSWLTVV.

The gene calls are TRBV9 and TRBJ2-2, with 8 bases identical to TRBD2. Trimming at V came to 1 base and at J to 0 bases, leaving 2 bases not matched to a gene. This CDR3 has 16 residues. Germline V gene data show CDR1 as SGDLS and CDR2 as YYNGEE. The CDR3 is CASSVLSGTNTGELFF. The CDR3 nucleotides are TGTGCCAGCAGCGTACTTAGCGGGACGAACACCGGGGAGCTGTTTTTT.

This clone occurred a few times. CDR3 protein: CASSENADWGYTF. CDR3 coding DNA: TGCGCCAGCAGTGAGAATGCGGATTGGGGCTACACCTTC. This chain connects TRBV10-1 to TRBJ1-2; the D is unclear. V was cut by 2 bases and J by 8 bases, with 12 bases left in between. The CDR3 covers 13 residues. From germline, CDR1 is WNHNN and CDR2 SYGVQD (reference sequence).

The chain carries TRBV30 and TRBJ2-3; weak D call: TRBD2 (6 bases). Trimming took 0 bases from V and 0 from J, leaving 10 bases between them. Germline V lookup: CDR1 GTSNPN, CDR2 SVGIG (reference sequence). This CDR3 has 15 residues. DNA for the CDR3: TGTGCCTGGAGTGTACGTGGGACTAGCACAGATACGCAGTATTTT. Its protein is CAWSVRGTSTDTQYF.

The gene calls are TRBV11-3 and TRBJ2-7, with TRBD2 identical over 8 bases. After removal of 3 bases from V and 2 bases from J, the junction contained 3 bases not matched to a gene. CDR3 length: 14 residues. Germline CDR1 reads SGHNT; CDR2 reads YENEEA. The CDR3: CASSLEAGAYEQYF. The CDR3, as DNA: TGTGCCAGCAGCTTGGAAGCGGGAGCCTACGAGCAGTACTTC.

The CDR3 nucleotides are TGTGCCAGCAGTGATGGCGGAGCTGGGGCCAACGTCCTGACTTTC. Translation gives CASSDGGAGANVLTF. This rearrangement joins TRBV2 to TRBJ2-6; D not resolved. This CDR3 is built from 15 residues. V lost 3 bases, J lost 2 bases, and 8 bases lay in between. Germline V gives CDR1 SNHLY, CDR2 FYNNEI.

The chain is built from TRBV19 and TRBJ2-2; 14 nucleotides match TRBD2. Germline loops: CDR1 LNHDA, CDR2 SQIVND (reference sequence). The CDR3 loop spans 18 amino acids. Trimming cost V 5 bases and J 2 bases; bases outside gene matches: 7. CDR3: CASSDLGLAGGNTGELFF. The CDR3 DNA follows: TGTGCCAGTAGTGACCTCGGACTAGCGGGAGGCAACACCGGGGAGCTGTTTTTT.

The J gene is TRBJ1-2, the V gene TRBV7-9; 8 positions agree with TRBD1. The CDR3 extends over 15 amino acids. Trimming took 5 bases from V and 6 from J; bases not matched to a gene: 11. Germline V gene sequence: CDR1 SEHNR, CDR2 FQNEAQ (reference sequence). The CDR3, as DNA: TGTGCCAGCAGCCCCATTGGAGACAGGGGACATGGCTACACCTTC. Its translation is CASSPIGDRGHGYTF.

The rearrangement uses TRBV28 and TRBJ2-5; 7 bases are a match to TRBD1. Per germline, CDR1 MDHEN and CDR2 SYDVKM. CDR3 size: 15 residues. V was clipped by 2 bases and J by 4 bases; unmatched bases: 7. The CDR3 here is CASSLVDRAGETQYF. The CDR3 region has the DNA TGTGCCAGCAGTTTAGTTGACAGGGCGGGAGAGACCCAGTACTTC.

The chain employs TRBV21-1 and TRBJ2-3; TRBD2 reflects the table's D call only, with no check against the DNA. TRBV21-1 is deemed a pseudogene. This CDR3 is 17 amino acids long. This CDR3 is CASSKNPAGGQQDTQYF. The CDR3 nucleotides are TGTGCCAGCAGCAAAAACCCAGCGGGAGGGCAACAAGATACGCAGTATTTT.

The chain couples TRBV11-3 to TRBJ2-1, with TRBD1 matching over 8 bases. Germline V CDR1 and CDR2: SGHNT, YENEEA. Unmatched junction bases numbered 9, after V lost 4 bases and J lost 7 bases. The CDR3 has 15 residues. DNA of the CDR3: TGTGCCAGCAGCTCCCAGGGACAGGTGAAAAATGAGCAGTTCTTC. Translation gives CASSSQGQVKNEQFF. Complete variable domain (other parts from reference TRBV11-3 and TRBJ2-1): EAGVVQSPRYKIIEKKQPVAFWCNPISGHNTLYWYLQNLGQGPELLIRYENEEAVDDSQLPKDRFSAERLKGVDSTLKIQPAELGDSAVYLCASSSQGQVKNEQFFGPGTRLTVL.

This chain connects TRBV14 to TRBJ2-1; TRBD2 is a possible D gene (6 bases). The CDR3 runs to 16 residues. V lost 1 base and J 3 bases, leaving 13 bases between the germline ends. Germline assignment: CDR1 SGHDN and CDR2 FVKESK. The CDR3 is CASSQVGAGSYNEQFF. Written as DNA, the CDR3 is TGTGCCAGCAGCCAAGTAGGGGCGGGAAGCTACAATGAGCAGTTCTTC.

V is TRBV11-3 and J is TRBJ1-1; D is unclear. Trimming took 3 bases from V and 5 from J, leaving 13 bases between them. The germline CDR1 and CDR2 sequences are SGHNT and YENEEA. This CDR3 region has 14 residues. The CDR3 reads CASSLGGTETEAFF. CDR3 DNA: TGTGCCAGCAGCTTGGGAGGAACGGAGACTGAAGCTTTCTTT. The full variable domain, completed using reference TRBV11-3 and TRBJ1-1, is EAGVVQSPRYKIIEKKQPVAFWCNPISGHNTLYWYLQNLGQGPELLIRYENEEAVDDSQLPKDRFSAERLKGVDSTLKIQPAELGDSAVYLCASSLGGTETEAFFGQGTRLTVV.

V gene TRBV14 combines with J gene TRBJ1-1; D possibly corresponds to TRBD1 (5 bases). With 2 bases removed from V and 4 bases from J, the gap between germline ends came to 17 bases. This CDR3 has 16 residues. The germline CDR1 and CDR2 sequences are SGHDN and FVKESK. Here the CDR3 reads CASSQRTEGRGTEAFF. In nucleotides, the CDR3 is TGTGCCAGCAGCCAAAGGACCGAAGGGAGGGGCACTGAAGCTTTCTTT.

The chain recombines TRBV6-5 with TRBJ2-1; D perhaps matches TRBD2 (6 bases). The CDR3 runs to 12 residues. Trimming removed 11 bases at V and 9 bases at J, with 17 bases between. Germline CDR1 reads MNHEY; CDR2 reads SVGAGI. The CDR3 coding sequence is TGTGCCGTCAACCCTAGCGACCGTGAGCAGTTCTTC. Translation: CAVNPSDREQFF.

The rearrangement links TRBV5-3 to TRBJ2-7; 10 nucleotides match TRBD1. TRBV5-3 is assigned to the ORF class and has an uncertain function. The CDR3 has 15 amino acids. The ends lost 9 bases at V and 0 bases at J; junction bases unmatched: 9. CDR3: CAKNSTGGSSYEQYF. The CDR3 DNA sequence: TGTGCCAAAAACTCGACAGGGGGCAGCTCCTACGAGCAGTACTTC.